These 5 T cell receptor beta chains were all obtained from the same sample, sequenced in a study of blood T cells in healthy people across ages. The use of a sample-barcoded 5' primer and a J-beta primer mix characterized a second PCR of about 6 to 11 cycles. TCRdb independently ran MiXCR on the 5' RACE reads; one entry per CDR3 protein. The sample has 540,000 or so distinct CDR3 sequences; 24% are singletons. A further study also used this sample, focusing on T cells of mothers and their children.

The sample comprised blood. These receptors were taken from a boy between 10 and 17 years old in good health.

Notes on this clonotype: Relative to the germline gene, one junction end is altered; a read error may explain this. The CDR3 sequence is CASSRAPSSGTLDF. CDR3 DNA sequence: TGTGCCAGCAGCCGAGCCCCATCCAGCGGAACGTTGGATTTT. The rearrangement links TRBV7-3 to TRBJ2-3; maybe TRBD2 (5 bases). This CDR3 contains 14 residues. In germline, CDR1 is SGHTA, CDR2 FQGTGA. The variable domain in full, with the rest retrieved from reference TRBV7-3 and TRBJ2-3, is GAGVSQTPSNKVTEKGKYVELRCDPISGHTALYWYRQSLGQGPEFLIYFQGTGAADDSGLPNDRFFAVRPEGSVSTLKIQRTERGDSAVYLCASSRAPSSGTLDFGPGTRLTVL.

This clonotype has a handful of counts. The junction shows a germline mismatch at one end, possibly a read error. The chain links TRBV7-6 to TRBJ2-3, with TRBD2 identical over 7 bases. From germline, CDR1 is SGHVS and CDR2 FNYEAQ. The CDR3 consists of 14 residues. This CDR3 reads CTSSLAGVRDTQYF. The DNA for the CDR3 is TGTACCAGCAGCTTGGCGGGAGTGCGAGATACGCAGTATTTT.

This clonotype was picked up one time. V usage is TRBV5-1 and J usage is TRBJ2-1; tentatively, D is TRBD1 (5 bases). The CDR3 has 14 amino acids. V dropped 0 bases and J dropped 5 bases, with 9 bases sitting between them. Germline V gene lookup returns CDR1 SGHRS and CDR2 YFSETQ. The CDR3 DNA reads TGCGCCAGCAGCTTGGGACAGAATGACAATGAGCAGTTCTTC. This sequence encodes CASSLGQNDNEQFF.

The V and J genes are TRBV4-3 and TRBJ1-1; no clear D gene. Germline CDR1 is LGHNA and CDR2 is YSLEER. The CDR3 contains 15 residues. V lost 4 bases, J lost 1 base, and 13 bases lay in between. Written as DNA, the CDR3 is TGCGCCAGCAGCCCCCGGGGTCTTTGGAACACTGAAGCTTTCTTT. Translating gives CASSPRGLWNTEAFF.

The V and J genes are TRBV12-3 or TRBV12-4 and TRBJ2-1; tentative D call: TRBD2 (6 bases). Trimming cost V 7 bases and J 5 bases, with 21 bases left between them. The CDR3 length is 16 residues. Here the CDR3 reads CASNPDLRPGDNEQFF. CDR3 bases: TGTGCCAGCAATCCCGATTTAAGGCCGGGGGACAATGAGCAGTTCTTC.